This TCR beta chain originates from a study of long-term antiretroviral therapy in people with HIV. CDR3 length: 14 amino acids. Germline trimming cut 5 bases from V and 3 bases from J; bases unmatched to any gene: 5. Per the germline V gene, CDR1 is LNHDA and CDR2 is SQIVND (reference sequence). Version v3.0 of the immunoSEQ assay ran at survey level. Libraries were prepared by immunoSEQ multiplex PCR; TCRdb keeps only in-frame clonotypes and omits some of them. The sample yields tens of thousands of clones, around 85% seen once. The chain joins TRBV19 to TRBJ2-3; 7 bases fit TRBD1. The sequences come from unsorted PBMCs, collected 2.3 years after starting antiretroviral therapy. The clonotype comes from a man aged 40-50 years with HIV. The CDR3 sequence is CASSPWDRTDTQYF. CDR3 bases: TGTGCCAGTAGTCCCTGGGACAGAACAGATACGCAGTATTTT.